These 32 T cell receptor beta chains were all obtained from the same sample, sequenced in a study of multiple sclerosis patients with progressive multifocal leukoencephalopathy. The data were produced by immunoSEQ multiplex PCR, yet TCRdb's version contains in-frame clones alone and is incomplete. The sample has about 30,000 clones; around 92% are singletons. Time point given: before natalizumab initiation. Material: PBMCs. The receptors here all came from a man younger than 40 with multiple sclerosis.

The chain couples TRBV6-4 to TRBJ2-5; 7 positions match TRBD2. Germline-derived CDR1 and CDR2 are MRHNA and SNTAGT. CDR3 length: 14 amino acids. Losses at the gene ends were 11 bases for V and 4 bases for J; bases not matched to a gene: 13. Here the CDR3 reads CAYVQREVGETQYF. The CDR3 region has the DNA TGTGCCTACGTACAGCGGGAAGTAGGAGAGACCCAGTACTTC.

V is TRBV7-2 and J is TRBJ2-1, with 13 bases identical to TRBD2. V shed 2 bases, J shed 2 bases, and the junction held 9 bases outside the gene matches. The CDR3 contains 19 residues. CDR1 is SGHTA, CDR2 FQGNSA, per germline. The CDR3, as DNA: TGTGCCAGCAGCTTACGTCGAACGGGGACTAGCGGGACCTACAATGAGCAGTTCTTC. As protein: CASSLRRTGTSGTYNEQFF.

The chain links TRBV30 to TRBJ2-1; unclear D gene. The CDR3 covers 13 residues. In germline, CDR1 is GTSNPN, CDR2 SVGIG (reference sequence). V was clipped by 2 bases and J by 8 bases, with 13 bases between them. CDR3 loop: CAWSPPSADEQFF. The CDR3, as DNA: TGTGCCTGGAGTCCTCCTTCGGCGGATGAGCAGTTCTTC.

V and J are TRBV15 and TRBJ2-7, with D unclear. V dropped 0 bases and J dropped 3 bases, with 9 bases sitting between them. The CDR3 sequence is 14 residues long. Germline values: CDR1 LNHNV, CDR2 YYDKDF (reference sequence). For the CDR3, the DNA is TGTGCCACCAGCAGAGATTCGACGGGCTACGAGCAGTACGTC. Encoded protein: CATSRDSTGYEQYV.

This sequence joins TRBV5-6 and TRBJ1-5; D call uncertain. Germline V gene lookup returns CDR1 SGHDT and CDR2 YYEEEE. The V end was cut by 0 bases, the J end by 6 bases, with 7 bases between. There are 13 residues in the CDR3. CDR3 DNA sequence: TGTGCCAGCAGCTTGGGGCAGAGTCAGCCCCAGCATTTT. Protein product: CASSLGQSQPQHF.

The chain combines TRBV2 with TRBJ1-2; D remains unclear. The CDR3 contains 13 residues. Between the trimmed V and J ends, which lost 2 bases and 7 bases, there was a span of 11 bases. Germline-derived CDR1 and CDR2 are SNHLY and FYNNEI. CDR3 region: CASSESGNSGYTF. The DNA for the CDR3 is TGTGCCAGCAGTGAATCGGGGAATTCTGGCTACACCTTC.

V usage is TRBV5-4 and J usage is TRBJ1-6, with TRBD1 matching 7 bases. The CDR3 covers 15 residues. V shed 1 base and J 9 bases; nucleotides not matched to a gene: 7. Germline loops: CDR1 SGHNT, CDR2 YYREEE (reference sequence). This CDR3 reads CASSLSKGAGSPLHF. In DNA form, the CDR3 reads TGTGCCAGCAGCTTGAGTAAGGGGGCGGGTTCACCCCTCCACTTT.

CDR3 protein: CASSLDETQYF. The DNA for the CDR3 is TGTGCCAGCAGCTTGGACGAGACCCAGTACTTC. The J gene is TRBJ2-5, the V gene TRBV5-6; D is undetermined. Germline V gene data show CDR1 as SGHDT and CDR2 as YYEEEE. There are 11 residues in the CDR3. The V end lost 0 bases, the J end lost 5 bases, and 2 bases lay between the germline ends.

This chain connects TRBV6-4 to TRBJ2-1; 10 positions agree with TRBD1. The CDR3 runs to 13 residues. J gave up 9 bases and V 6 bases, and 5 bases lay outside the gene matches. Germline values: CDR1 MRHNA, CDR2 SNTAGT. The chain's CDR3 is CASSGQGGSEQFF. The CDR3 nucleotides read TGTGCCAGCAGCGGACAGGGGGGTAGTGAGCAGTTCTTC.

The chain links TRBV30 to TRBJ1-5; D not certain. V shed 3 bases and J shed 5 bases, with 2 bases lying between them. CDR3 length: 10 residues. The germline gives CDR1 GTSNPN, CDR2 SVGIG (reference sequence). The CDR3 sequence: CAWRYQPQHF. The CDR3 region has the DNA TGTGCCTGGAGGTATCAGCCCCAGCATTTT.

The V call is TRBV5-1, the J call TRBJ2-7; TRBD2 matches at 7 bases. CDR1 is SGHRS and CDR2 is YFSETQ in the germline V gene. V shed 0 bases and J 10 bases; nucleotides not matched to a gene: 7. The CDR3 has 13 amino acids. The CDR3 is CASSLEASGSQYV. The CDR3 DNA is TGCGCCAGCAGCTTGGAAGCTAGCGGATCCCAGTACGTC.

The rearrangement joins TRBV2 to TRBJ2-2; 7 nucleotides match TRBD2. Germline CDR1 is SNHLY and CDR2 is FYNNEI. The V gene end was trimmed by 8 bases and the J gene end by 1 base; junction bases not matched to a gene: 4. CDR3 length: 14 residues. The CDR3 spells CASSGLRNTGELFF. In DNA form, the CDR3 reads TGTGCCAGCTCGGGACTACGGAACACCGGGGAGCTGTTTTTT.

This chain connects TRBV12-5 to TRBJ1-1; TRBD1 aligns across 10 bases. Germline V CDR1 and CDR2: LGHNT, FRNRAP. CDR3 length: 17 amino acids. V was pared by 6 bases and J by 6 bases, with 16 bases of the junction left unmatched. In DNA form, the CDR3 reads TGTGCTAGTGGCCCGACCGGGACAGGGGCACCCGTGGCTGAAGCTTTCTTT. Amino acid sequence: CASGPTGTGAPVAEAFF.

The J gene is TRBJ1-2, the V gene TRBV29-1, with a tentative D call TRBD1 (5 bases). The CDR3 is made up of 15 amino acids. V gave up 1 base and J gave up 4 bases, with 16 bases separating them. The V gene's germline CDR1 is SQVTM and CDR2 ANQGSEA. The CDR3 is CSVEAGAFGPYGYTF. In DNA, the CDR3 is TGCAGCGTTGAAGCCGGGGCCTTTGGTCCCTATGGCTACACCTTC.

The CDR3 loop reads CASSYFRDTSYEQYF. The CDR3 DNA sequence: TGTGCCAGCAGTTATTTCCGGGACACCTCCTACGAGCAGTACTTC. The chain is built from TRBV6-5 and TRBJ2-7; D possibly corresponds to TRBD1 (6 bases). Per the germline V gene, CDR1 is MNHEY and CDR2 is SVGAGI. V was shortened by 3 bases and J by 0 bases, with 12 bases between the two germline ends. The CDR3 runs 15 residues.

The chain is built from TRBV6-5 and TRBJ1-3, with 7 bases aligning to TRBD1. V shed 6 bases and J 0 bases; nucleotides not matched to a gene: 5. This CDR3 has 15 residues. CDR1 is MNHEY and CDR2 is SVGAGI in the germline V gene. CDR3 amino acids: CASSRDRVSGNTIYF. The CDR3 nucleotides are TGTGCCAGCAGCCGCGACAGGGTCTCTGGAAACACCATATATTTT.

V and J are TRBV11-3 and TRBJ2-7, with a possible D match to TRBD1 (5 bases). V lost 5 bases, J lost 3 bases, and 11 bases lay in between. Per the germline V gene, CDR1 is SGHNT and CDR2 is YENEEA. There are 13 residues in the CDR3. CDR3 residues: CASSQLTGYEQYF. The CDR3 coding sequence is TGTGCCAGCAGCCAACTAACAGGCTACGAGCAGTACTTC. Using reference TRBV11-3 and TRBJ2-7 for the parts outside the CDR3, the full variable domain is EAGVVQSPRYKIIEKKQPVAFWCNPISGHNTLYWYLQNLGQGPELLIRYENEEAVDDSQLPKDRFSAERLKGVDSTLKIQPAELGDSAVYLCASSQLTGYEQYFGPGTRLTVT.

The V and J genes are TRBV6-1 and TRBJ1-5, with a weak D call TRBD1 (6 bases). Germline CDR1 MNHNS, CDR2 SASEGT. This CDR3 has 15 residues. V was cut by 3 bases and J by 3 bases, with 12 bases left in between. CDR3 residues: CASSDHGQINQPQHF. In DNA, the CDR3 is TGTGCCAGCAGTGACCACGGACAGATCAATCAGCCCCAGCATTTT.

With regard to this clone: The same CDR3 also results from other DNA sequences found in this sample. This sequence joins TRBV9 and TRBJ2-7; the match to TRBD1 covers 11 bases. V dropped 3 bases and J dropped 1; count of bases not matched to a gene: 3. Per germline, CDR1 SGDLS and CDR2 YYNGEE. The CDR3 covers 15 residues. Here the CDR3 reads CASSGGTGGSYEQYF. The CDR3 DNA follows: TGTGCCAGCAGCGGTGGGACAGGGGGGTCCTACGAGCAGTACTTC.

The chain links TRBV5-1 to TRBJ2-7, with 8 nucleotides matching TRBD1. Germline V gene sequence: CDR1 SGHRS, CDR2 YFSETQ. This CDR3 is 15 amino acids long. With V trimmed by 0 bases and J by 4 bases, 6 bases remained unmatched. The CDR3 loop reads CASSLAAGGGYEQYF. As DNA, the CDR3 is TGCGCCAGCAGCTTGGCTGCAGGGGGCGGTTACGAGCAGTACTTC. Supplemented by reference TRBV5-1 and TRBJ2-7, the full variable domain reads KAGVTQTPRYLIKTRGQQVTLSCSPISGHRSVSWYQQTPGQGLQFLFEYFSETQRNKGNFPGRFSGRQFSNSRSEMNVSTLELGDSALYLCASSLAAGGGYEQYFGPGTRLTVT.

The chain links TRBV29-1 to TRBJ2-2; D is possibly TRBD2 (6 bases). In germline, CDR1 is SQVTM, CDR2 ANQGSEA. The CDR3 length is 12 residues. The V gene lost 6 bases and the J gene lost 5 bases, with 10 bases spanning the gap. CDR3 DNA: TGCAGCGTCTTCGGGGGTACCGGGGAGCTGTTTTTT. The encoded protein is CSVFGGTGELFF.

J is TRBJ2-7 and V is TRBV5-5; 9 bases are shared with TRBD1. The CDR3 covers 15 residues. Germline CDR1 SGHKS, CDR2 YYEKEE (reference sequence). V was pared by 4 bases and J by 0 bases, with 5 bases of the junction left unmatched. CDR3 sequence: CASSRGQGSSYEQYV. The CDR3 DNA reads TGTGCCAGCAGCCGGGGACAGGGAAGCTCCTACGAGCAGTACGTC.

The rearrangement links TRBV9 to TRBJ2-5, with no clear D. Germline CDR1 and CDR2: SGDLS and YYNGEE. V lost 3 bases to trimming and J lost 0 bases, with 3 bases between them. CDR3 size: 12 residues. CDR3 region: CASSANQETQYF. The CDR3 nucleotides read TGTGCCAGCAGCGCCAACCAAGAGACCCAGTACTTC.

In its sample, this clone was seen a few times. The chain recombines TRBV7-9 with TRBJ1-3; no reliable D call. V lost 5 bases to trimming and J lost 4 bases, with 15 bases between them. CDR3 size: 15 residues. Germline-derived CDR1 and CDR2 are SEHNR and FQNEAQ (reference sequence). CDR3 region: CASSQGSSRGNTIYF. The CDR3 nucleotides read TGTGCCAGCAGCCAAGGGTCCAGCAGGGGAAACACCATATATTTT.

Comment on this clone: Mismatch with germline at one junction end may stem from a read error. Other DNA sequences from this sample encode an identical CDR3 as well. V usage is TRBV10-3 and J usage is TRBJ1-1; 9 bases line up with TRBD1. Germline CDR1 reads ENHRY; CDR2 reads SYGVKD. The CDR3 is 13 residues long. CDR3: CATQGADRTEAFF. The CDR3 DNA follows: TGTGCCACACAGGGGGCCGATAGAACTGAAGCCTTCTTT.

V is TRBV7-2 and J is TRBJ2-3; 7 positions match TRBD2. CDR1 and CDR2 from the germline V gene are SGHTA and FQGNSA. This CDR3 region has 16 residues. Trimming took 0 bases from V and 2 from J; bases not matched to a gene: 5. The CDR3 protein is CASSLAGGGNTDTQYF. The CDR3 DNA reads TGTGCCAGCAGCTTAGCCGGGGGAGGGAACACAGATACGCAGTATTTT.

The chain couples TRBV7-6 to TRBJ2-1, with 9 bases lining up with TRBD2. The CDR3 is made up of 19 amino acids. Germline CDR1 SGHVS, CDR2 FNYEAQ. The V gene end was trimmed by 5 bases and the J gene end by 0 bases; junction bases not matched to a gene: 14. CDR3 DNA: TGTGCCAGCAGCGAAGGCCAGGGCGGGAGGGAATTCTCCTACAATGAGCAGTTCTTC. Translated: CASSEGQGGREFSYNEQFF.

CDR3 coding DNA: TGCGCCAGCAGCCAAGGACAGGGGAACGAAAAACTGTTTTTT. This encodes CASSQGQGNEKLFF. J is TRBJ1-4 and V is TRBV4-3; 8 nucleotides match TRBD1. Trimming removed 1 base from V and 8 bases from J; junction bases left unmatched: 3. Germline CDR1 is LGHNA and CDR2 is YSLEER. The CDR3 has 14 amino acids.

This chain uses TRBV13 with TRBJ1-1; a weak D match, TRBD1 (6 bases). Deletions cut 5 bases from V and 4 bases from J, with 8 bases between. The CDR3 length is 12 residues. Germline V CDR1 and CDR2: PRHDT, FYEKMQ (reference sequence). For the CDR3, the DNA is TGTGCCAGCAGCCCAGGGGCCACTGAAGCTTTCTTT. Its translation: CASSPGATEAFF. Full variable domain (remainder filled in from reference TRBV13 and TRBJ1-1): AAGVIQSPRHLIKEKRETATLKCYPIPRHDTVYWYQQGPGQDPQFLISFYEKMQSDKGSIPDRFSAQQFSDYHSELNMSSLELGDSALYFCASSPGATEAFFGQGTRLTVV.

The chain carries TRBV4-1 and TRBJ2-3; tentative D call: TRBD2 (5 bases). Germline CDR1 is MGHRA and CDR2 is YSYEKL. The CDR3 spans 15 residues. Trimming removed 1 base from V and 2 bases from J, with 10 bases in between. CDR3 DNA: TGCGCCAGCAGCCAAGGACCTAGCTTCACAGATACGCAGTATTTT. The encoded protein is CASSQGPSFTDTQYF.

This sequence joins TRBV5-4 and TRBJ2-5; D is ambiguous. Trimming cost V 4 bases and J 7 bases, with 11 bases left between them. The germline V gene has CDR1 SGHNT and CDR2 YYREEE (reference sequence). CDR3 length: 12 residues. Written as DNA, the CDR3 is TGTGCCAGCAGCATAGAATTCGGGACCCAGTACTTC. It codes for CASSIEFGTQYF.

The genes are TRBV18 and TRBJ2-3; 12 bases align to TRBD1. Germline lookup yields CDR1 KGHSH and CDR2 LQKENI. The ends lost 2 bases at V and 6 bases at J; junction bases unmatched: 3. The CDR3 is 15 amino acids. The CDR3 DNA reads TGTGCCAGCTCACCAGTGGGGACAGGGGGCGATACGCAGTATTTT. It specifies CASSPVGTGGDTQYF.